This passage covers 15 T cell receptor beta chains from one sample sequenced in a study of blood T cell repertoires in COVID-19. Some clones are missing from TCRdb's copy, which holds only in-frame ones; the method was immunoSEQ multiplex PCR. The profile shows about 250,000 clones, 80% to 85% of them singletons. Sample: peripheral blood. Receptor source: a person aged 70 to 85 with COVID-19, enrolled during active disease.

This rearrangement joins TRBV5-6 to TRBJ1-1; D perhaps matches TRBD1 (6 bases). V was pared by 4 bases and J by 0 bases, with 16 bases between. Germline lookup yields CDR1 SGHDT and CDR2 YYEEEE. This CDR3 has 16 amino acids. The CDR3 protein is CASSPNQGNMNTEAFF. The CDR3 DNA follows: TGTGCCAGCAGCCCGAACCAGGGGAACATGAACACTGAAGCTTTCTTT.

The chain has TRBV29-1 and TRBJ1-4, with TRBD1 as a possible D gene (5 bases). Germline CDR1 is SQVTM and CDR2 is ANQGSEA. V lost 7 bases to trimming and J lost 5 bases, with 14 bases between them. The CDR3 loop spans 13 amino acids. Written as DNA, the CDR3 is TGCAGCGCGCTGCGGGGGGAGAATGAAAAACTGTTTTTT. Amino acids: CSALRGENEKLFF.

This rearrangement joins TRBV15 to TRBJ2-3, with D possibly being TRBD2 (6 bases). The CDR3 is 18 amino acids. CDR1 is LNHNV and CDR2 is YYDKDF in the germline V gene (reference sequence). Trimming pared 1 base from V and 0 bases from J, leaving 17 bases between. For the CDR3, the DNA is TGTGCCACCAGCAGAGGTTTTTTGGGGAGGACTAGCACAGATACGCAGTATTTT. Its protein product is CATSRGFLGRTSTDTQYF.

This CDR3 is CASSLEPQGAQHF. The CDR3 DNA is TGCGCCAGCAGCTTGGAGCCGCAAGGAGCCCAGCATTTT. V gene TRBV5-1 combines with J gene TRBJ1-5, with D hard to call. The germline CDR1 and CDR2 sequences are SGHRS and YFSETQ. The CDR3 has 13 amino acids. V shed 0 bases and J shed 11 bases, with 12 bases lying between them.

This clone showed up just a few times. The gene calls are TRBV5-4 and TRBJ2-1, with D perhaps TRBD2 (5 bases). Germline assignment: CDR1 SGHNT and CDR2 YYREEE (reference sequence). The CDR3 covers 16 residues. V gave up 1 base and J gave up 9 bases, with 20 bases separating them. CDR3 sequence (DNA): TGTGCCAGCAGCTTGATGATTAACCGAGGTGGAGGTGAGCAGTTCTTC. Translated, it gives CASSLMINRGGGEQFF.

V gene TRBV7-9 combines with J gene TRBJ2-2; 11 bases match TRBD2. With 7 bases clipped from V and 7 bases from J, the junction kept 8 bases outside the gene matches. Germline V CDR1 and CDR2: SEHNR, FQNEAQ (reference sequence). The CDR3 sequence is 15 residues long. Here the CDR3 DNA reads TGTGCCAGCAACCCTCAGGGACTAGCGGTCGGGGAGCTGTTTTTT. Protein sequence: CASNPQGLAVGELFF. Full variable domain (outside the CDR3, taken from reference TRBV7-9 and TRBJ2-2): DTGVSQNPRHKITKRGQNVTFRCDPISEHNRLYWYRQTLGQGPEFLTYFQNEAQLEKSRLLSDRFSAERPKGSFSTLEIQRTEQGDSAMYLCASNPQGLAVGELFFGEGSRLTVL.

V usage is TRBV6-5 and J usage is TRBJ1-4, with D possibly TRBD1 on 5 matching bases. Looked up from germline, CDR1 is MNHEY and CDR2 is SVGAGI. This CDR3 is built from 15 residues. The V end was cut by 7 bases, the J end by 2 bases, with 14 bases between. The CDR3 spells CASILTGGTNEKLFF. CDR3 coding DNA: TGTGCCAGCATCCTGACGGGGGGGACTAATGAAAAACTGTTTTTT.

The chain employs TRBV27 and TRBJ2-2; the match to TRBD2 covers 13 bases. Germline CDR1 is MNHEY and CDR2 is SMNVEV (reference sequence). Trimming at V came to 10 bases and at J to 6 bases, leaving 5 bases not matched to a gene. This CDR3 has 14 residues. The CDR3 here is CATLLAGGPGELFF. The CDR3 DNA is TGTGCCACCTTACTAGCGGGGGGGCCCGGGGAGCTGTTTTTT.

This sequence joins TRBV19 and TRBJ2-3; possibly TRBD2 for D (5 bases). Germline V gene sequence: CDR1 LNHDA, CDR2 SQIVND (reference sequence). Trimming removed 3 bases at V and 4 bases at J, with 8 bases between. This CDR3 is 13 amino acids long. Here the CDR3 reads CASSIVGADTQYF. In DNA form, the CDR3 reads TGTGCCAGTAGTATCGTCGGGGCAGATACGCAGTATTTT.

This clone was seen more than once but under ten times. Written as DNA, the CDR3 is TGTGCCAGCAGACGGGGACAGACGAACACTGAAGCTTTCTTT. Translating gives CASRRGQTNTEAFF. The rearrangement uses TRBV5-4 and TRBJ1-1, with 7 bases identical to TRBD1. The germline CDR1 and CDR2 sequences are SGHNT and YYREEE (reference sequence). The CDR3 is 14 amino acids. With V trimmed by 5 bases and J by 1 base, 5 bases remained unmatched. Using reference TRBV5-4 and TRBJ1-1 for the parts outside the CDR3, the full variable domain is ETGVTQSPTHLIKTRGQQVTLRCSSQSGHNTVSWYQQALGQGPQFIFQYYREEENGRGNFPPRFSGLQFPNYSSELNVNALELDDSALYLCASRRGQTNTEAFFGQGTRLTVV.

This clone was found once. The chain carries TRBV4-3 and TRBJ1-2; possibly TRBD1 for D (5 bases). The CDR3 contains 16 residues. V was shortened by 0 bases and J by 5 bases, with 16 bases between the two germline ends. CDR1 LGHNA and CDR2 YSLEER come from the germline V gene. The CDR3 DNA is TGCGCCAGCAGCCAAGATCCAGCAGGGTCGGTATATGGCTACACCTTC. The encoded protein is CASSQDPAGSVYGYTF.

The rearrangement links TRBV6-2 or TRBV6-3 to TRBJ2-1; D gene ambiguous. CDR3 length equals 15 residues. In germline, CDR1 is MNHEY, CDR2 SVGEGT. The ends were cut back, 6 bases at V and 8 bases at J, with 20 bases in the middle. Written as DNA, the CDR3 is TGTGCCAGCAGCAAGACATATCAGGCCCTCGATGAGCAGTTCTTC. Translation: CASSKTYQALDEQFF.

In nucleotides, the CDR3 is TGTGCCAGCCAGGGTCAGGGGTTGAGCCAGCCCCAGCATTTT. Translating gives CASQGQGLSQPQHF. The chain is built from TRBV28 and TRBJ1-5; perhaps TRBD1 as D (6 bases). Germline CDR1 is MDHEN and CDR2 is SYDVKM. This CDR3 comprises 14 residues. V was pared by 8 bases and J by 7 bases, with 18 bases between.

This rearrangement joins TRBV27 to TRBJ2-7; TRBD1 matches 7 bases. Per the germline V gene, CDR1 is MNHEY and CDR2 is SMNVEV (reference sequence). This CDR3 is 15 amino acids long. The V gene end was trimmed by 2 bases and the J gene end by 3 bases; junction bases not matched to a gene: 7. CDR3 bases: TGTGCCAGCAGTTTAGGAACAGGGGACCTCTACGAGCAGTACTTC. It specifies CASSLGTGDLYEQYF.

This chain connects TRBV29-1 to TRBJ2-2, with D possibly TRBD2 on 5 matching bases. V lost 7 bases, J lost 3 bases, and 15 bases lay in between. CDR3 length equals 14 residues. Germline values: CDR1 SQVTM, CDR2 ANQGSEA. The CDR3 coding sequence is TGCAGCGCCTCACCATCCGGGGACACCGGGGAGCTGTTTTTT. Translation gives CSASPSGDTGELFF.